What follows are 31 T cell receptor beta chains derived from one specimen sequenced in a study of T-cell reconstitution after alpha-beta-depleted transplantation in children (TCRdb year 2016). The library was built by means of PCR. TCRdb names Illumina HiSeq 2500 as the instrument used. Molecular barcoding was employed in the preparation of TCR libraries, with unique molecular identifiers being used to normalize TCRbeta repertoire quantification. The raw public reads went through TCRdb reprocessing: fastp at Q25, MiXCR clone calling, in-frame beta chains kept. Entries are consolidated by CDR3 protein sequence, retaining the most common genes and DNA. The sample contains some 600,000 distinct CDR3 sequences, roughly 15% of them found a single time. The ten biggest clones cover approximately 1.1% of the sample. The sequencing here drew on PBMCs from the stem cell graft donor, taken from the stem cell graft. The receptors were gathered from a human donor who donated a stem cell graft to a child with acute myeloid leukemia.

The chain employs TRBV5-6 and TRBJ2-7; no reliable D call. Germline-derived CDR1 and CDR2 are SGHDT and YYEEEE. This CDR3 has 14 amino acids. With 0 bases removed from V and 4 bases from J, the gap between germline ends came to 11 bases. CDR3 sequence (DNA): TGTGCCAGCAGCTTGGAGGTTTCCCCTTACGAGCAGTACTTC. Translating gives CASSLEVSPYEQYF.

This clonotype was detected ten times or more. The chain uses TRBV5-1 and TRBJ2-1; TRBD2 matches at 7 bases. This CDR3 is 16 amino acids long. Germline V gene lookup returns CDR1 SGHRS and CDR2 YFSETQ. V gave up 5 bases and J gave up 4 bases; unmatched junction bases: 12. The CDR3 DNA sequence: TGCGCCAGCAGGCTCCACTCTAGCGGTAATTACAATGAGCAGTTCTTC. Protein sequence: CASRLHSSGNYNEQFF.

In this sample, this clonotype turned up a few times. The chain couples TRBV7-9 to TRBJ1-1; D not certain. Trimming removed 1 base from V and 5 bases from J, with 5 bases in between. CDR3 length equals 12 residues. Looked up from germline, CDR1 is SEHNR and CDR2 is FQNEAQ (reference sequence). CDR3 in amino acids: CASSLGKTEAFF. CDR3 in DNA: TGTGCCAGCAGCTTAGGTAAGACTGAAGCTTTCTTT.

This rearrangement joins TRBV19 to TRBJ2-4, with 8 bases that match TRBD2. The CDR3 has 13 residues. Trimming at V came to 3 bases and at J to 9 bases, leaving 4 bases not matched to a gene. The germline V gene has CDR1 LNHDA and CDR2 SQIVND (reference sequence). Here the CDR3 reads CASSMAGGTIQYF. Written as DNA, the CDR3 is TGTGCCAGTAGTATGGCGGGGGGCACCATTCAGTACTTC.

This clonotype was detected ten times or more. The chain employs TRBV5-1 and TRBJ1-1, with no clear D. V was pared by 3 bases and J by 8 bases, with 8 bases between. Germline CDR1 is SGHRS and CDR2 is YFSETQ. The CDR3 has 11 residues. The DNA for the CDR3 is TGCGCCAGCAGCTCGGGGAGGGAAGCTTTCTTT. It codes for CASSSGREAFF.

In its sample, this clonotype was seen many times. The chain joins TRBV21-1 to TRBJ1-2; no DNA check was done on the table's D call, TRBD1. TRBV21-1 is flagged as a pseudogene. This CDR3 is 14 amino acids long. DNA for the CDR3: TGTGCCAGCAGCAAAGGGACAGGGATCTATGGCTACACCTTC. It specifies CASSKGTGIYGYTF.

V usage is TRBV29-1 and J usage is TRBJ1-1; the D gene is possibly TRBD1 (6 bases). Germline loops: CDR1 SQVTM, CDR2 ANQGSEA. The germline V and J ends were trimmed by 7 bases and 0 bases, with 12 bases remaining between them. The CDR3 spans 13 residues. The CDR3: CSDGTRLNTEAFF. The CDR3 DNA follows: TGCAGCGATGGGACACGTCTGAACACTGAAGCTTTCTTT.

This chain links TRBV28 with TRBJ2-1; the match to TRBD2 covers 10 bases. V was pared by 7 bases and J by 5 bases, with 8 bases of the junction left unmatched. Germline V lookup: CDR1 MDHEN, CDR2 SYDVKM. This CDR3 contains 15 residues. The CDR3 sequence is CASTHSGGLNNEQFF. CDR3 coding DNA: TGTGCCAGCACCCATAGCGGGGGGCTAAACAATGAGCAGTTCTTC.

This clonotype was seen a handful of times. DNA for the CDR3: TGTGCCAGCAGCTTTCAAGCAGTAGTCCCTGAAGCTTTCTTT. The encoded protein is CASSFQAVVPEAFF. The chain has TRBV7-9 and TRBJ1-1; the D is unclear. Looked up from germline, CDR1 is SEHNR and CDR2 is FQNEAQ (reference sequence). The CDR3 length is 14 residues. V gave up 3 bases and J gave up 6 bases, with 14 bases separating them. Drawing the rest from reference TRBV7-9 and TRBJ1-1, the complete variable domain is DTGVSQNPRHKITKRGQNVTFRCDPISEHNRLYWYRQTLGQGPEFLTYFQNEAQLEKSRLLSDRFSAERPKGSFSTLEIQRTEQGDSAMYLCASSFQAVVPEAFFGQGTRLTVV.

This clonotype was found once. This chain links TRBV20-1 with TRBJ2-5; D remains ambiguous. The germline V gene encodes CDR1 DFQATT and CDR2 SNEGSKA (reference sequence). Deletions cut 5 bases from V and 4 bases from J, with 23 bases between. The CDR3 contains 16 residues. CDR3 in amino acids: CSAGGEPVHLRETQYF. Here the CDR3 DNA reads TGCAGTGCTGGTGGCGAGCCGGTTCATCTGAGAGAGACCCAGTACTTC.

This clonotype has at least ten counts. The rearrangement joins TRBV5-1 to TRBJ2-1, with a weak D call TRBD1 (5 bases). CDR1 and CDR2 (germline): SGHRS, YFSETQ. V lost 0 bases and J lost 4, with 11 bases in between. This CDR3 contains 15 residues. The CDR3 region is CASSLGQGLYNEQFF. Written as DNA, the CDR3 is TGCGCCAGCAGCTTGGGGCAGGGATTATACAATGAGCAGTTCTTC.

The chain uses TRBV12-3 or TRBV12-4 and TRBJ1-1; D not resolved. CDR3 length equals 15 residues. Trimming took 2 bases from V and 0 from J, leaving 10 bases between them. The CDR3 loop is CASSLIQIMNTEAFF. CDR3 nucleotides: TGTGCCAGCAGTTTAATACAAATCATGAACACTGAAGCTTTCTTT.

This clonotype came up many times. V usage is TRBV20-1 and J usage is TRBJ2-5; TRBD2 matches at 16 bases. CDR3 length: 14 amino acids. Germline CDR1 DFQATT, CDR2 SNEGSKA (reference sequence). V lost 6 bases and J lost 3; bases outside the gene matches: 1. In nucleotides, the CDR3 is TGCAGTGCAGGGACTAGCGGGGGGGAAGAGACCCAGTACTTC. Protein product: CSAGTSGGEETQYF.

This chain links TRBV20-1 with TRBJ2-7; no clear D. The CDR3 loop spans 13 amino acids. Trimming stripped 0 bases from V and 2 bases from J, with 8 bases between. CDR1 is DFQATT, CDR2 SNEGSKA, per germline (reference sequence). DNA for the CDR3: TGCAGTGCTAGAGACGGAACGACCTACGAGCAGTACTTC. Translation gives CSARDGTTYEQYF.

This clonotype was seen a handful of times. The chain links TRBV6-1 to TRBJ1-5; TRBD1 is a possible D gene (5 bases). Trimming stripped 3 bases from V and 0 bases from J, with 15 bases between. Germline CDR1 and CDR2: MNHNS and SASEGT. There are 17 residues in the CDR3. The CDR3 region is CASSDRDGGYSNQPQHF. CDR3 bases: TGTGCCAGCAGTGACAGGGACGGGGGATATAGCAATCAGCCCCAGCATTTT.

This clonotype was seen ten or more times. The rearrangement links TRBV5-5 to TRBJ2-4; 9 positions match TRBD1. Germline CDR1 SGHKS, CDR2 YYEKEE (reference sequence). The CDR3 totals 15 residues. Trimming removed 4 bases from V and 7 bases from J; junction bases left unmatched: 9. The CDR3 spells CASSPSDRGGNIQYF. CDR3 sequence (DNA): TGTGCCAGCAGCCCTTCAGACAGGGGGGGTAACATTCAGTACTTC.

This clonotype was seen ten or more times. The chain combines TRBV7-2 with TRBJ1-2, with 7 bases fitting TRBD1. Germline V gene lookup returns CDR1 SGHTA and CDR2 FQGNSA. The CDR3 loop spans 15 amino acids. Unmatched junction bases numbered 9, after V lost 1 base and J lost 7 bases. DNA for the CDR3: TGTGCCAGCAGCTTAGGATCCGGGACAGAAGGTGGCTACACCTTC. This translates into CASSLGSGTEGGYTF.

This clonotype appeared a few times. The genes are TRBV7-2 and TRBJ2-3; tentatively, D is TRBD2 (7 bases). Trimming shortened V by 3 bases and J by 5 bases, and 18 bases separated the two germline ends. Germline CDR1 SGHTA, CDR2 FQGNSA. This CDR3 has 16 amino acids. CDR3 nucleotide sequence: TGTGCCAGCAGCTTCTTGCGGGGGCGCCGGGGAGATACGCAGTATTTT. Protein sequence: CASSFLRGRRGDTQYF.

Notes on this clonotype: A read error is possible here, since a much larger clone lies one base away. This chain connects TRBV20-1 to TRBJ1-4, with D maybe TRBD1 (5 bases). The CDR3 loop spans 14 amino acids. Trimming removed 1 base from V and 8 bases from J, with 14 bases in between. Germline CDR1 and CDR2: DFQATT and SNEGSKA (reference sequence). CDR3 loop: CSARVPREGEKLFF. DNA of the CDR3: TGCAGTGCTAGAGTGCCCAGGGAAGGGGAAAAACTGTTTTTT.

This clonotype has at least ten counts. The chain uses TRBV20-1 and TRBJ2-3; 12 bases fit TRBD2. The CDR3 loop spans 16 amino acids. Germline V gene sequence: CDR1 DFQATT, CDR2 SNEGSKA (reference sequence). Trimming removed 6 bases from V and 9 bases from J; junction bases left unmatched: 16. CDR3 bases: TGCAGTGCCGTTCATCCTAGCGGGGGGGCCTCCGACACGCAGTATTTT. Amino acid sequence: CSAVHPSGGASDTQYF.

This rearrangement joins TRBV6-1 to TRBJ1-2; perhaps TRBD1 as D (5 bases). The CDR3 covers 15 residues. CDR1 and CDR2 from the germline V gene are MNHNS and SASEGT. The V gene lost 0 bases and the J gene lost 5 bases, with 13 bases spanning the gap. The CDR3: CASSEALTAGYGYTF. CDR3 nucleotides: TGTGCCAGCAGTGAAGCGTTGACAGCAGGGTATGGCTACACCTTC.

On this clonotype: A single base separates this from a much larger clone, so it may be a read error. The V gene is TRBV18, the J gene TRBJ1-3; D gene ambiguous. Germline CDR1 KGHSH, CDR2 LQKENI. This CDR3 contains 14 residues. V lost 1 base and J lost 0, with 4 bases in between. CDR3 sequence (DNA): TGTGCCAGCTCACCACTGAACTCTGGAAACACCATATATTTT. Translated: CASSPLNSGNTIYF.

This clonotype was detected many times. The rearrangement uses TRBV20-1 and TRBJ2-5; tentatively, D is TRBD1 (6 bases). V lost 0 bases and J 2 bases, leaving 13 bases between the germline ends. Germline V gives CDR1 DFQATT, CDR2 SNEGSKA (reference sequence). This CDR3 comprises 15 residues. CDR3 bases: TGCAGTGCTAGAGATGGGGGCAGCCTACAAGAGACCCAGTACTTC. Translated: CSARDGGSLQETQYF.

At least ten counts were recorded for this clonotype. The chain links TRBV20-1 to TRBJ1-5, with TRBD1 identical over 7 bases. The CDR3 is made up of 16 amino acids. Germline CDR1 reads DFQATT; CDR2 reads SNEGSKA (reference sequence). V was pared by 0 bases and J by 0 bases, with 5 bases of the junction left unmatched. The CDR3 DNA sequence: TGCAGTGCTAGAGAACAGGGGACCCATAGCAATCAGCCCCAGCATTTT. Translating gives CSAREQGTHSNQPQHF.

This clonotype was seen at least ten times. The V call is TRBV20-1, the J call TRBJ2-1; the D gene is possibly TRBD1 (6 bases). V was pared by 6 bases and J by 13 bases, with 16 bases between. Germline V CDR1 and CDR2: DFQATT, SNEGSKA (reference sequence). The CDR3 spans 11 residues. In DNA, the CDR3 is TGCAGTGCGAGCACAGGGTCTGAACAGTTCTTC. Encoded protein: CSASTGSEQFF.

V gene TRBV10-3 combines with J gene TRBJ2-7; D is perhaps TRBD2 (5 bases). The CDR3 is 15 amino acids. Per germline, CDR1 ENHRY and CDR2 SYGVKD. With 4 bases removed from V and 0 bases from J, the gap between germline ends came to 13 bases. The CDR3 protein is CAISAGSLPSYEQYV. As DNA, the CDR3 is TGTGCCATCAGTGCGGGATCCCTCCCCTCCTACGAGCAGTACGTC.

This rearrangement joins TRBV6-6 to TRBJ1-4; D ambiguous. V lost 5 bases and J 8 bases, leaving 12 bases between the germline ends. CDR1 MNHNY and CDR2 SVGAGI come from the germline V gene (reference sequence). The CDR3 is 13 residues long. In nucleotides, the CDR3 is TGTGCCAGCAGTCTGGCCCCGGACGAAAAACTGTTTTTT. This translates into CASSLAPDEKLFF.

The CDR3: CASSAEAPGLAGGFDSSTNYEQYF. The CDR3 DNA reads TGTGCCAGCAGCGCAGAGGCGCCGGGACTAGCGGGGGGTTTTGACTCCTCGACCAACTACGAGCAGTACTTC. The chain combines TRBV9 with TRBJ2-7, with 15 nucleotides matching TRBD2. V was pared by 3 bases and J by 3 bases, with 28 bases of the junction left unmatched. This CDR3 is built from 24 residues. Germline CDR1 SGDLS, CDR2 YYNGEE. Full variable domain (outside the CDR3, taken from reference TRBV9 and TRBJ2-7): DSGVTQTPKHLITATGQRVTLRCSPRSGDLSVYWYQQSLDQGLQFLIQYYNGEERAKGNILERFSAQQFPDLHSELNLSSLELGDSALYFCASSAEAPGLAGGFDSSTNYEQYFGPGTRLTVT.

This clonotype was seen a single time. CDR3 loop: CASRELGADNGYTF. The CDR3 nucleotides read TGTGCCAGCAGGGAGTTGGGGGCCGATAATGGCTACACCTTC. The V gene is TRBV9, the J gene TRBJ1-2; maybe TRBD1 (6 bases). Germline V gene lookup returns CDR1 SGDLS and CDR2 YYNGEE. Between the trimmed V and J ends, which lost 5 bases and 6 bases, there was a span of 17 bases. The CDR3 spans 14 residues. Full variable domain (rest looked up from reference TRBV9 and TRBJ1-2): DSGVTQTPKHLITATGQRVTLRCSPRSGDLSVYWYQQSLDQGLQFLIQYYNGEERAKGNILERFSAQQFPDLHSELNLSSLELGDSALYFCASRELGADNGYTFGSGTRLTVV.

V and J are TRBV12-3 or TRBV12-4 and TRBJ2-1; D is perhaps TRBD1 (5 bases). Trimming removed 4 bases from V and 5 bases from J, with 12 bases in between. The CDR3 contains 14 residues. This CDR3 is CASSSLRQHNEQFF. The CDR3 DNA sequence: TGTGCCAGCAGTTCCCTCAGACAGCACAATGAGCAGTTCTTC.

This clonotype appeared a few times. The genes are TRBV4-2 and TRBJ2-2; D might be TRBD1 (6 bases). This CDR3 is built from 15 residues. V was shortened by 1 base and J by 10 bases, with 16 bases between the two germline ends. Germline V gene sequence: CDR1 LGHNA, CDR2 YNFKEQ. CDR3 residues: CASSQGEGVLLELFF. The CDR3, as DNA: TGTGCCAGCAGCCAAGGAGAGGGGGTTCTTTTGGAGCTGTTTTTT.